This T cell receptor beta chain emerged from a study of T-cell memory formation after mild COVID-19 (dated by TCRdb to about 2021). Regarding the research as a whole: Most TCR sequence clusters were specific to one of the two donors. In a couple of donors, T-cell clones that expanded and contracted after mild COVID-19 were followed by sequencing TCRalpha and TCRbeta repertoires longitudinally. Two young, previously healthy adult volunteers, one female and one male, were included in the cohort.

This clonotype appeared a few times. Its antigen specificity is not known. It has no much larger one-base neighbor in the sample; base qualities were not kept. General study outcomes and caveats: From day 15 to 85, contracting clones showed balanced CD4/CD8 phenotypes, whereas a second wave of clones that expanded from day 15 to 37 leaned towards CD4+. The study included only a couple of mild cases, and larger cohorts that include severe cases with pre-infection samples were judged to be necessary. Contracting CD4+ clones appeared mostly in the CM and EM memory subsets, whereas CD8+ clones were enriched in EMRA. Some responding clones were detected in pre-infection memory, which suggested that pre-existing cross-reactive memory T cells had joined the SARS-CoV-2 response. SARS-CoV-2 specificity was not confirmed for the second-wave clones peaking on day 37.

Ficoll-Paque density gradient centrifugation was the method used to isolate PBMCs. The sequencer was an Illumina NovaSeq 6000. cDNA libraries for TCRalpha and TCRbeta were prepared by 5'RACE using constant-segment primers, with sample barcodes and unique molecular identifiers added. Trizol reagent was used to extract RNA from every sample. The libraries were amplified in two PCR steps, and the second step added a second sample barcode and Illumina TruSeq adapters. Sequencing of libraries was performed on an Illumina NovaSeq with 2 x 150 bp paired-end reads. Processing in the source paper ran as follows. Demultiplexing of reads and collapsing into UMI-guided consensus sequences were performed with migec v1.2.7. With mixcr v2.1.11, UMI consensuses were aligned to TRA and TRB V and J templates and assembled into clonotypes. Clonotypes were classified as expanded or contracted when called significant by both edgeR and NoisET, with noise models trained on biological replicates. edgeR calls used a false discovery rate-adjusted p below 0.01 and a log2 fold-change threshold of 1. As an exploratory analysis of dynamics, PCA with hierarchical clustering was applied to max-normalized trajectories of the 1000 most abundant clonotypes. Each responding clone was given a CD4 or CD8 phenotype based on the CD4+ and CD8+ repertoires, which had been sequenced separately. TCRdb itself trimmed the public reads at Q25 with fastp, ran MiXCR and retained productive beta chains. Entries that share a CDR3 protein sequence are merged under the most common genes and DNA. It is TCRdb's table, rather than the study itself, that gives the V and J calls and clone size. In all, the sample holds roughly 500,000 distinct CDR3 sequences, and around 21% of those were seen once. The top ten clonotypes cover roughly an eighth of the sample.

The CDR3 numbers 15 residues from cysteine through phenylalanine. The DNA shown is the 45-base CDR3, in frame from base 1. The germline V gene provides CDR1 MNHEY and CDR2 SVGEGT. V is pared back by 6 bases and J by 0 bases, with 11 bases lying between the germline termini. This clonotype was sampled from an adult woman who had mild COVID-19 (a few samples of this study predate the infection). The sample titles of this study are shuffled in the database, so cell type and time point are left out; the donor was told from shared clones. Sequencing was performed on PBMCs or a T cell subset sorted from them (not recorded which). The sequence links TRBV6-2 or TRBV6-3 to TRBJ1-4; confidence is insufficient to name the D gene. This receptor has the CDR3 CASRRTGPTNEKLFF. Here is the DNA: TGTGCCAGCAGGCGGACGGGTCCAACTAATGAAAAACTGTTTTTT.